The clone carrying this T cell receptor beta chain was picked up many times. Its cognate antigen is unknown. This specimen comes from a study of response to subunit inactivated influenza vaccine. Study outcomes and limitations: Every seasonal influenza vaccination brings in few new T cells, the authors suggested.

V shed 1 base and J shed 8 bases, with 14 bases lying between them. The CDR3 runs 14 residues. Germline assignment: CDR1 LGHNA and CDR2 YSLEER. One entry per CDR3 protein, called by TCRdb with MiXCR from the RT-PCR reads. The repertoire holds 650,000 to 800,000 distinct CDR3 sequences, with around 18% as singletons. The rearrangement uses TRBV4-3 and TRBJ1-1, with a tentative D call TRBD1 (5 bases). The sample here was PBMCs from blood, taken less than 6 days after vaccination. The receptor was isolated from a man aged 50-59 years who received an inactivated influenza vaccine. The CDR3 loop is CASSQGRVAVEAFF. DNA for the CDR3: TGCGCCAGCAGCCAAGGCAGGGTGGCGGTCGAAGCTTTCTTT.